A single sample gave rise to the 19 T cell receptor beta chains below, sequenced in a study of long-term antiretroviral therapy in people with HIV (dated by TCRdb to between 2021 and 2024). The immunoSEQ hsTCRB v3.0 assay was used at survey level resolution for TRB variable region sequencing. TCRdb took this table from immuneACCESS and kept in-frame rearrangements with V and J called. Such tables lack part of the clones; where checked against another copy, unresolved V genes explain under half of the gap, and the rest is unexplained. This sample holds 20,000 to 25,000 clones; about 86% were observed only once. The top ten clonotypes cover 9.5% to 15% of the sample. The sequencing here drew on unsorted PBMCs, taken 0.1 years before starting antiretroviral therapy. The receptors derive from a man aged 40-49 years with HIV.

The chain recombines TRBV19 with TRBJ2-1; D is possibly TRBD1 or TRBD2 (5 bases each). The length of the CDR3 is 16 residues. V was clipped by 5 bases and J by 3 bases, with 17 bases between them. The germline CDR1 and CDR2 sequences are LNHDA and SQIVND (reference sequence). The CDR3 here is CASSPPGSGHYNEQFF. The CDR3 DNA follows: TGTGCCAGTAGTCCCCCAGGGAGCGGACACTACAATGAGCAGTTCTTC.

This chain links TRBV10-2 with TRBJ1-1; TRBD1 is a possible D gene (6 bases). The CDR3 runs 15 residues. CDR1 and CDR2 (germline): WSHSY, SAAADI. Trimming cost V 7 bases and J 1 base, with 16 bases left between them. In DNA form, the CDR3 reads TGCGCCAGCACCAACAGGGAGGAAGGGAACACTGAAGCTTTCTTT. This encodes CASTNREEGNTEAFF.

The V and J genes are TRBV2 and TRBJ1-5, with no clear D. This CDR3 has 14 amino acids. In germline, CDR1 is SNHLY, CDR2 FYNNEI. The V gene lost 5 bases and the J gene lost 2 bases, with 10 bases spanning the gap. The chain's CDR3 is CASSYILGNQPQHF. CDR3 DNA: TGTGCCAGCAGTTATATTCTCGGCAATCAGCCCCAGCATTTT.

J is TRBJ1-4 and V is TRBV28; D unresolved. This CDR3 region has 13 residues. Germline-derived CDR1 and CDR2 are MDHEN and SYDVKM. V dropped 7 bases and J dropped 5 bases, with 11 bases sitting between them. DNA for the CDR3: TGTGCCAGCATGGTTATATCGAATGAAAAACTGTTTTTT. This gives the protein CASMVISNEKLFF.

This clone has a handful of counts. The chain uses TRBV19 and TRBJ2-3; 13 bases map to TRBD2. J lost 3 bases, V lost 1 base, and 1 base had no gene match. The germline V gene encodes CDR1 LNHDA and CDR2 SQIVND (reference sequence). There are 16 residues in the CDR3. The CDR3, as DNA: TGTGCCAGTAGTATAGGACTAGCGGGAGGAACAGATACGCAGTATTTT. This sequence encodes CASSIGLAGGTDTQYF.

In this sample, this clone turned up once. CDR3 protein: CASSWPGTGNEKLFF. In nucleotides, the CDR3 is TGCGCCAGCAGCTGGCCCGGGACAGGGAATGAAAAACTGTTTTTT. This rearrangement joins TRBV5-1 to TRBJ1-4; TRBD1 agrees at 9 bases. Trimming took 3 bases from V and 5 from J; bases not matched to a gene: 5. This CDR3 is built from 15 residues. Germline-derived CDR1 and CDR2 are SGHRS and YFSETQ.

V is TRBV5-1 and J is TRBJ2-7; possibly TRBD1 for D (6 bases). Germline V gives CDR1 SGHRS, CDR2 YFSETQ. The CDR3 contains 18 residues. The V end was cut by 1 base, the J end by 1 base, with 21 bases between. CDR3 region: CASSLRGQLSLSSYEQYF. The CDR3 coding sequence is TGCGCCAGCAGCTTGCGAGGACAGTTAAGTTTATCTTCCTACGAGCAGTACTTC.

The rearrangement joins TRBV7-9 to TRBJ2-3; TRBD2 aligns across 13 bases. Germline lookup yields CDR1 SEHNR and CDR2 FQNEAQ (reference sequence). CDR3 length: 16 residues. The V and J ends lost 5 bases and 4 bases, in that order; junction bases with no gene match: 6. DNA for the CDR3: TGTGCCAGCAGCCGAGGGACTAGCGGGGTTGCAGATACGCAGTATTTT. Protein: CASSRGTSGVADTQYF. The full variable domain, with the rest looked up from reference TRBV7-9 and TRBJ2-3, is DTGVSQNPRHKITKRGQNVTFRCDPISEHNRLYWYRQTLGQGPEFLTYFQNEAQLEKSRLLSDRFSAERPKGSFSTLEIQRTEQGDSAMYLCASSRGTSGVADTQYFGPGTRLTVL.

This chain uses TRBV12-2 with TRBJ1-3. TRBV12-2 has pseudogene status. The CDR3 loop spans 17 amino acids. This CDR3 reads CASRLERRDISGNTIYF. Here the CDR3 DNA reads TGTGCAAGTCGCTTAGAACGGCGGGACATCTCTGGAAACACCATATATTTT.

The chain has TRBV7-3 and TRBJ2-1; 13 nucleotides match TRBD2. Trimming removed 5 bases from V and 1 base from J; junction bases left unmatched: 5. CDR3 length: 17 amino acids. Germline CDR1 is SGHTA and CDR2 is FQGTGA. The CDR3 sequence is CASSRTSGGGSYNEQFF. The CDR3 DNA reads as TGTGCCAGCAGCCGGACTAGCGGGGGTGGTTCCTACAATGAGCAGTTCTTC.

This clone was picked up one time. The chain uses TRBV30 and TRBJ2-5; 9 bases fit TRBD1. The trim removed 2 bases at V and 4 bases at J, leaving 8 bases unmatched. CDR3 length: 15 residues. Germline values: CDR1 GTSNPN, CDR2 SVGIG (reference sequence). The CDR3: CAWSNRGRWTETQYF. DNA of the CDR3: TGTGCCTGGAGTAACAGGGGGCGGTGGACAGAGACCCAGTACTTC.

This clone was observed a single time. V usage is TRBV29-1 and J usage is TRBJ1-2, with TRBD1 identical over 12 bases. Per the germline V gene, CDR1 is SQVTM and CDR2 is ANQGSEA. This CDR3 has 14 residues. The junction had 9 bases not matched to a gene; V was cut back by 5 bases and J by 8 bases. CDR3: CSVIHGTGGGGYTF. The CDR3 DNA reads as TGCAGCGTTATACACGGGACAGGGGGCGGAGGCTACACCTTC.

The chain is built from TRBV28 and TRBJ1-5, with no clear D. This CDR3 has 16 residues. The germline V and J ends were trimmed by 2 bases and 2 bases, with 13 bases remaining between them. Germline V gene data show CDR1 as MDHEN and CDR2 as SYDVKM. The CDR3 DNA sequence: TGTGCCAGCAGTTTAGGCTCACAAGAGGGCAATCAGCCCCAGCATTTT. Translated, it gives CASSLGSQEGNQPQHF.

The V and J genes are TRBV5-5 and TRBJ2-6, with D uncertain. Germline loops: CDR1 SGHKS, CDR2 YYEKEE (reference sequence). CDR3 length equals 16 residues. V lost 0 bases to trimming and J lost 0 bases, with 7 bases between them. CDR3: CASSLATFSGANVLTF. Here the CDR3 DNA reads TGTGCCAGCAGCTTGGCCACCTTCTCTGGGGCCAACGTCCTGACTTTC.

The CDR3 loop reads CASSLYIGFNYGYTF. CDR3 DNA: TGTGCCAGCAGCTTATATATCGGGTTTAACTATGGCTACACCTTC. This chain links TRBV7-6 with TRBJ1-2, with unresolved D. This CDR3 spans 15 amino acids. From germline, CDR1 is SGHVS and CDR2 FNYEAQ. Trimming pared 2 bases from V and 1 base from J, leaving 11 bases between.

The chain is built from TRBV25-1 and TRBJ1-5; D possibly corresponds to TRBD1 (5 bases). The germline gives CDR1 MGHDK, CDR2 SYGVNS. The CDR3 consists of 14 residues. Trimming pared 3 bases from V and 3 bases from J, leaving 9 bases between. As DNA, the CDR3 is TGTGCCAGCAGTGATCCCGGGGCCAATCAGCCCCAGCATTTT. This sequence encodes CASSDPGANQPQHF.

This sequence joins TRBV10-1 and TRBJ1-3; D is ambiguous. Trimming took 4 bases from V and 0 from J, leaving 7 bases between them. CDR1 and CDR2 from the germline V gene are WNHNN and SYGVQD (reference sequence). The CDR3 extends over 14 amino acids. The CDR3, as DNA: TGCGCCAGCAGTGCGGACTACTCTGGAAACACCATATATTTT. It translates to CASSADYSGNTIYF.

The chain links TRBV19 to TRBJ2-7; D might be TRBD2 (5 bases). The V gene lost 10 bases and the J gene lost 0 bases, with 22 bases spanning the gap. This CDR3 spans 16 amino acids. CDR1 is LNHDA and CDR2 is SQIVND in the germline V gene (reference sequence). CDR3 DNA: TGTGCCACTAAACAGCGGCCAGGTATCAACTCCTACGAGCAGTACTTC. The encoded protein is CATKQRPGINSYEQYF.

The CDR3 is CASSFRQGSYNEQFF. DNA for the CDR3: TGTGCCAGCAGCTTCAGACAGGGTTCATACAATGAGCAGTTCTTC. J is TRBJ2-1 and V is TRBV7-8; 7 nucleotides align to TRBD1. V was clipped by 3 bases and J by 4 bases; unmatched bases: 6. Germline loops: CDR1 SGHVS, CDR2 FQNEAQ. The length of the CDR3 is 15 residues.